This record looks at one T cell receptor (delta chain) sequence and its context. Its specificity is not known. The record originates from a study of Vδ1+ human thymocytes. The CDR3 loop spans 19 amino acids. Trimming removed 2 bases at V and 8 bases at J, with 30 bases between. Germline assignment: CDR1 TSWWSYY and CDR2 QGS. Extracted RNA was reverse transcribed into cDNA. CDR3 amplicons came from multiplex PCR with pooled V-gene forward and constant-region reverse primers. TCRdb reprocessed the multiplex PCR reads using CATT. The sample comprises 50,000 to 60,000 delta-chain clones, more than 13% of which are singletons, and about 0.4% rests with the top ten. Broader study findings: Thymic TRG and TRD repertoires appeared highly polyclonal.

The receptor's source is a girl under three years old who had congenital heart surgery. The chain is built from TRDV1 and TRDJ1; possibly TRDD1 or TRDD3 for D (5 bases each). The sample was Vdelta1+ gamma-delta thymocytes from the thymus. Subset defined: FACS-sorted CD3+ TCRalphabeta- TCRVdelta1+ TCRVdelta2- thymocytes. This chain's CDR3 is CALGETSVNTTGLSGKLIF. The DNA of the CDR3 is TGTGCTCTTGGGGAAACTTCTGTAAATACAACTGGTCTGTCCGGGAAACTCATCTTT.